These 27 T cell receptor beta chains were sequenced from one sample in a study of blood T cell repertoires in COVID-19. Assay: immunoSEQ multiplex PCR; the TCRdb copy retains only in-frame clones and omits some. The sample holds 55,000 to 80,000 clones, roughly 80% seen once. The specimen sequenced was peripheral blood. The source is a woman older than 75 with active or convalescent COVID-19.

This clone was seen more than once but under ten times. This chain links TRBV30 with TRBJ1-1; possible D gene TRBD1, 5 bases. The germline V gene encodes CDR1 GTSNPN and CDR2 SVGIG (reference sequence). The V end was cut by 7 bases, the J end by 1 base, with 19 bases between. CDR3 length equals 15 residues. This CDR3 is CASSPDKFSNTEAFF. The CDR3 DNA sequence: TGTGCCTCTTCGCCGGACAAATTTTCGAACACTGAAGCTTTCTTT.

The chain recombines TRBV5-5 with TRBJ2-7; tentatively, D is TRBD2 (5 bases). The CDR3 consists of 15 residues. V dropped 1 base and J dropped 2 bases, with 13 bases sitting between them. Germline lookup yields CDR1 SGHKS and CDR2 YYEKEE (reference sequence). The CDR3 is CASSLSLGVTYEQYF. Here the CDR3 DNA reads TGTGCCAGCAGCTTGTCATTGGGAGTGACCTACGAGCAGTACTTC.

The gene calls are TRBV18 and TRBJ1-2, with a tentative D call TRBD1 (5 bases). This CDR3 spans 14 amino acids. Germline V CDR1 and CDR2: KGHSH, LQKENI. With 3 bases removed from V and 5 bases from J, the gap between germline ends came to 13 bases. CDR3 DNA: TGTGCCAGCTCACCGGCAGGGTCTAGTTATGGCTACACCTTC. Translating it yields CASSPAGSSYGYTF.

Here the CDR3 DNA reads TGTGCCAGCACCGACCAGGGGGCCCTGGGGACTGAAGCTTTCTTT. Its translation is CASTDQGALGTEAFF. The chain recombines TRBV2 with TRBJ1-1; 8 nucleotides agree with TRBD1. The CDR3 has 15 amino acids. The V and J ends lost 7 bases and 5 bases, in that order; junction bases with no gene match: 12. Germline V CDR1 and CDR2: SNHLY, FYNNEI.

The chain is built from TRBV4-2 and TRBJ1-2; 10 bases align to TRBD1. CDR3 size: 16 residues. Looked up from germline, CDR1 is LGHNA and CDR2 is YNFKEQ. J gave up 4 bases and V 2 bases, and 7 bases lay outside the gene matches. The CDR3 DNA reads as TGTGCCAGCAGCCAAAGTTCCGGGACAGGGGCCTATGGCTACACCTTC. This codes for CASSQSSGTGAYGYTF.

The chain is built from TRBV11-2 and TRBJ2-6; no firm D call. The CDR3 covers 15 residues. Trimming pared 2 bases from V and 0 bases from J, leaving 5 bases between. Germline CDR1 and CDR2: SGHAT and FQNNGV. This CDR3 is CASSLMASGANVLTF. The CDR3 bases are TGTGCCAGCAGCTTAATGGCCTCTGGGGCCAACGTCCTGACTTTC.

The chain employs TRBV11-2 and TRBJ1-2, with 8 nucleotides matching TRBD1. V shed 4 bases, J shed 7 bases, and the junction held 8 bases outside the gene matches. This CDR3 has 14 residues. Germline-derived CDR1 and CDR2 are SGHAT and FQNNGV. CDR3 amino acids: CASSWNTGTGGYTF. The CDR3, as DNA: TGTGCCAGCAGCTGGAATACCGGGACAGGTGGCTACACCTTC. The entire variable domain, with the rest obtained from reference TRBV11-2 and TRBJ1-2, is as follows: EAGVAQSPRYKIIEKRQSVAFWCNPISGHATLYWYQQILGQGPKLLIQFQNNGVVDDSQLPKDRFSAERLKGVDSTLKIQPAKLEDSAVYLCASSWNTGTGGYTFGSGTRLTVV.

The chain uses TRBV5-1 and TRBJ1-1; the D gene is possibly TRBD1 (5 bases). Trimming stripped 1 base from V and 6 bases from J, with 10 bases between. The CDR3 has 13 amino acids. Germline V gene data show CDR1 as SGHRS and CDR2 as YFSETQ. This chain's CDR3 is CASSLQGNAEAFF. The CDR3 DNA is TGCGCCAGCAGCTTGCAGGGAAACGCTGAAGCTTTCTTT.

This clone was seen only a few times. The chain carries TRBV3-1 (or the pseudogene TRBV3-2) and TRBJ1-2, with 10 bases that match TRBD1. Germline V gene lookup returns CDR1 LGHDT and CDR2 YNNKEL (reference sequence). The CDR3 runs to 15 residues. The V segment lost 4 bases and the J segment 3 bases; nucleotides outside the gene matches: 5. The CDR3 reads CASSPRDRGDYGYTF. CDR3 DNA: TGTGCCAGCAGCCCGCGGGACAGGGGTGACTATGGCTACACCTTC.

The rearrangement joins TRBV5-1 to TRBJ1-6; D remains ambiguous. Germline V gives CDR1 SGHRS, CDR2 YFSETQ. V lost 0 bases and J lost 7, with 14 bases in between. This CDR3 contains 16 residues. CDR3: CASSLEGPTTNSPLHF. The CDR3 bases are TGCGCCAGCAGCTTGGAAGGTCCTACTACCAATTCACCCCTCCACTTT.

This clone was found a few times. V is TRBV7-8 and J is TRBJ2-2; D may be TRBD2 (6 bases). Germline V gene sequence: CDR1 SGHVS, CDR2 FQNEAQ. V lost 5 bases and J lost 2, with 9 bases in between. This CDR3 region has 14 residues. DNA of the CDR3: TGTGCCAGCAGCGCCACTAGCAACACCGGGGAGCTGTTTTTT. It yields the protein CASSATSNTGELFF.

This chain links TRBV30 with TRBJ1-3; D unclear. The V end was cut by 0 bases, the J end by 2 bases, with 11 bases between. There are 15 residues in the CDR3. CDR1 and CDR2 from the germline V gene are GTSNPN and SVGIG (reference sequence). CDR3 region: CAWSVSFEPGNTIYF. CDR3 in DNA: TGTGCCTGGAGTGTAAGTTTTGAGCCTGGAAACACCATATATTTT.

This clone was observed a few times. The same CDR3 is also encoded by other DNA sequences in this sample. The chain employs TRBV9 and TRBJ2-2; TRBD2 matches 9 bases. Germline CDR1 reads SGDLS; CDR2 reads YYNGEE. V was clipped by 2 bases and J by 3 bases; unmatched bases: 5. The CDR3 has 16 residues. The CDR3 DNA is TGTGCCAGCAGCGTTAGCGGGGGAGGGGACACCGGGGAGCTGTTTTTT. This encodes CASSVSGGGDTGELFF.

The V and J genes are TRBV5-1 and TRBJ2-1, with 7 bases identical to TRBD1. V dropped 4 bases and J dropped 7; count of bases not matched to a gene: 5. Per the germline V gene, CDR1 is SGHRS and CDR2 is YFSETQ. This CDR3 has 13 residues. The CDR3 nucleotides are TGCGCCAGCAGCACGGACAGGTTAAATGAGCAGTTCTTC. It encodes CASSTDRLNEQFF.

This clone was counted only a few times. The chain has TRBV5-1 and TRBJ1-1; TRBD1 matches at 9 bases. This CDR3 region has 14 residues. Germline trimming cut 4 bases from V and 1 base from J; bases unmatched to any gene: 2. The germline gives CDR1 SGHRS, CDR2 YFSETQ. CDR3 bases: TGCGCCAGCAGCCCGGGACAGGGGAACACTGAAGCTTTCTTT. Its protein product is CASSPGQGNTEAFF.

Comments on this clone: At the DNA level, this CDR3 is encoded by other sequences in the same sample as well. The CDR3 bases are TGCAGCGTTGTCCAGGGGGGGAACACTGAAGCTTTCTTT. This codes for CSVVQGGNTEAFF. This sequence joins TRBV29-1 and TRBJ1-1; TRBD1 matches at 7 bases. The CDR3 has 13 residues. With V trimmed by 4 bases and J by 1 base, 3 bases remained unmatched. Per germline, CDR1 SQVTM and CDR2 ANQGSEA.

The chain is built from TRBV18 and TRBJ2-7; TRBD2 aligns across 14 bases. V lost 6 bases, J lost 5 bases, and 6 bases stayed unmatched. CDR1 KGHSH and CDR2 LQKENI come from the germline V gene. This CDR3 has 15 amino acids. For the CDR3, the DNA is TGTGCCAGCTCCCCGACTAGCGGGGGGGCCAACGAGCAGTACTTC. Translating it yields CASSPTSGGANEQYF.

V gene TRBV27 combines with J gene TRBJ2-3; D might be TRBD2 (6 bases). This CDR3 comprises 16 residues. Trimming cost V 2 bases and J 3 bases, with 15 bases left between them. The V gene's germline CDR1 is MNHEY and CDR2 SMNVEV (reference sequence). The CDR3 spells CASSLRGVRGTDTQYF. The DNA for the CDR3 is TGTGCCAGCAGTTTACGGGGAGTGCGGGGTACAGATACGCAGTATTTT.

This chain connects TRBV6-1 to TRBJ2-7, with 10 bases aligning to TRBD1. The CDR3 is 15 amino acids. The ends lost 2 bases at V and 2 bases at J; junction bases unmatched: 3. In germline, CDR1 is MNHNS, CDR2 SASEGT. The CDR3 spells CASSEWGTGAYEQYF. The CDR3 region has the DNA TGTGCCAGCAGTGAATGGGGGACAGGGGCCTACGAGCAGTACTTC.

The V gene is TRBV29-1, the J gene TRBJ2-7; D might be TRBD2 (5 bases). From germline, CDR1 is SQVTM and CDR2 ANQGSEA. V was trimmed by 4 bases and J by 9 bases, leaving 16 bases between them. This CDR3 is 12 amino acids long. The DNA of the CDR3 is TGCAGCGTTGTGGCGGCAGGAGGAGGGCAGTACTTC. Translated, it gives CSVVAAGGGQYF.

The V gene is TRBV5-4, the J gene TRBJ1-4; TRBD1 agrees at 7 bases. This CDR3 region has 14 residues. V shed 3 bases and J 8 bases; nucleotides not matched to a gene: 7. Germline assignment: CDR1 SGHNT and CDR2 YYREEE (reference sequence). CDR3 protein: CASSYDRVGEKLFF. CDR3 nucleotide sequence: TGTGCCAGCAGCTACGACAGGGTCGGAGAAAAACTGTTTTTT. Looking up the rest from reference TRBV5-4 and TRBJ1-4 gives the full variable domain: ETGVTQSPTHLIKTRGQQVTLRCSSQSGHNTVSWYQQALGQGPQFIFQYYREEENGRGNFPPRFSGLQFPNYSSELNVNALELDDSALYLCASSYDRVGEKLFFGSGTQLSVL.

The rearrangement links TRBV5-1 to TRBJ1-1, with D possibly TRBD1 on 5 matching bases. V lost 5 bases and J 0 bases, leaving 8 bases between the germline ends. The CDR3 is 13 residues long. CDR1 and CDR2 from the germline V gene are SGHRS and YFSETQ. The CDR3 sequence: CASRGGMNTEAFF. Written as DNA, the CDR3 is TGCGCCAGCAGGGGGGGTATGAACACTGAAGCTTTCTTT.

The CDR3 here is CASSIYRGALNTEAFF. In DNA, the CDR3 is TGTGCCAGTAGTATTTACAGGGGCGCCCTGAACACTGAAGCTTTCTTT. The chain has TRBV19 and TRBJ1-1; 7 nucleotides line up with TRBD1. CDR1 and CDR2 (germline): LNHDA, SQIVND (reference sequence). Trimming removed 3 bases from V and 0 bases from J; junction bases left unmatched: 7. The CDR3 extends over 16 amino acids. Drawing the rest from reference TRBV19 and TRBJ1-1, the complete variable domain is DGGITQSPKYLFRKEGQNVTLSCEQNLNHDAMYWYRQDPGQGLRLIYYSQIVNDFQKGDIAEGYSVSREKKESFPLTVTSAQKNPTAFYLCASSIYRGALNTEAFFGQGTRLTVV.

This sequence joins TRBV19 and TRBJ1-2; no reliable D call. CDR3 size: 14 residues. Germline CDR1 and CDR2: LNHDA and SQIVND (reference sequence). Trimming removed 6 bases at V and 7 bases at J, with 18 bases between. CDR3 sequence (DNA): TGTGCCAGTAGCACCTCGTGGGCCCTGCTTGGCTACACCTTC. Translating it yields CASSTSWALLGYTF.

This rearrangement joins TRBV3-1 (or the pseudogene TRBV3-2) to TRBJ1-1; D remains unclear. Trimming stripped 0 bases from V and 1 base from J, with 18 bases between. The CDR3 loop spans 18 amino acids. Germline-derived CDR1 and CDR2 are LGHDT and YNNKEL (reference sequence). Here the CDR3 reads CASSQDFGSDRRNTEAFF. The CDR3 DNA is TGTGCCAGCAGCCAAGATTTCGGGTCAGACCGCCGGAACACTGAAGCTTTCTTT.

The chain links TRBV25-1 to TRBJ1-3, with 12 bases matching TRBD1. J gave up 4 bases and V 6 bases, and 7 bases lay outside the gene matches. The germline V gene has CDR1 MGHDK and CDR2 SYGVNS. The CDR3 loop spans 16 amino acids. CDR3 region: CASSPAGTGGGNTIYF. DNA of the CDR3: TGTGCCAGCAGCCCCGCCGGGACAGGGGGCGGAAACACCATATATTTT.

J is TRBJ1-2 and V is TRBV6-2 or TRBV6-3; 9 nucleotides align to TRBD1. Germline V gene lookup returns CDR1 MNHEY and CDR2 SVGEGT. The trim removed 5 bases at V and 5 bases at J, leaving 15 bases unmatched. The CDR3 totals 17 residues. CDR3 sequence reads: CASSHWDRATAPYGYTF. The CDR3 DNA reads TGTGCCAGCAGTCACTGGGACAGGGCAACCGCCCCATATGGCTACACCTTC.